Presented here are 2 T cell receptor beta chains from one specimen sequenced in a study of T cell responses to AZD1222 COVID-19 vaccine. TCRdb's copy holds only in-frame clones and misses some; the assay was immunoSEQ multiplex PCR. The table shows approximately 150,000 clones, with 80% to 95% occurring only once. The sample here was peripheral blood, taken 28 days after the second AZD1222 dose. The receptors originated from an adult who received the AZD1222 COVID-19 vaccine.

The rearrangement uses TRBV7-3 and TRBJ2-5, with 12 bases fitting TRBD1. Germline CDR1 SGHTA, CDR2 FQGTGA. The CDR3 totals 15 residues. V shed 2 bases and J 5 bases; nucleotides not matched to a gene: 3. The CDR3 sequence: CASSLGTGGPETQYF. CDR3 in DNA: TGTGCCAGCAGCTTAGGGACAGGGGGCCCCGAGACCCAGTACTTC.

CDR3 sequence reads: CASSVISGRNTGELFF. In DNA, the CDR3 is TGTGCCAGCAGTGTTATAAGCGGGAGAAACACCGGGGAGCTGTTTTTT. The chain recombines TRBV21-1 with TRBJ2-2; the table's D call, TRBD2, has no DNA check behind it. TRBV21-1 is tagged as a pseudogene. The CDR3 has 16 amino acids.